Below are 7 T cell receptor beta chains sequenced from a single sample in a study of blood T cell repertoires in COVID-19 (dated by TCRdb to the early 2020s). The library was made by the immunoSEQ multiplex PCR assay. The table was pulled from immuneACCESS by TCRdb, which kept in-frame rearrangements only. Such tables lose some clones; where checked, under half of the loss comes from unresolved V genes, and the rest has no known cause. The sample has 150,000 to 200,000 clones on record, roughly nine tenths of them singletons. Almost 1% of the sample belongs to the ten largest clones. Sequenced material: peripheral blood. The receptor set was obtained from a man aged 18 to 29 with acute or convalescent COVID-19.

The rearrangement links TRBV18 to TRBJ2-7, with TRBD2 matching 7 bases. J gave up 9 bases and V 0 bases, and 8 bases lay outside the gene matches. The CDR3 length is 14 residues. Per germline, CDR1 KGHSH and CDR2 LQKENI. The CDR3 DNA reads TGTGCCAGCTCACCACCCGCGGGACTACAGCGGCAGTACTTC. Amino acids: CASSPPAGLQRQYF.

The rearrangement uses TRBV7-3 and TRBJ2-2, with 7 bases fitting TRBD2. The length of the CDR3 is 18 residues. Germline values: CDR1 SGHTA, CDR2 FQGTGA. J was trimmed by 3 bases and V by 2 bases; bases with no gene match: 12. CDR3 sequence (DNA): TGTGCCAGCAGCTTACAAGTTGGCTCAGGGAGGGACACCGGGGAGCTGTTTTTT. Translating it yields CASSLQVGSGRDTGELFF. Full variable domain (outside the CDR3, taken from reference TRBV7-3 and TRBJ2-2): GAGVSQTPSNKVTEKGKYVELRCDPISGHTALYWYRQSLGQGPEFLIYFQGTGAADDSGLPNDRFFAVRPEGSVSTLKIQRTERGDSAVYLCASSLQVGSGRDTGELFFGEGSRLTVL.

The chain employs TRBV6-5 and TRBJ1-3; tentatively, D is TRBD1 (6 bases). Trimming took 2 bases from V and 0 from J, leaving 11 bases between them. CDR3 length equals 16 residues. Germline V lookup: CDR1 MNHEY, CDR2 SVGAGI. CDR3 nucleotides: TGTGCCAGCAGTTACGATTGGACAGTCTCTGGAAACACCATATATTTT. This sequence encodes CASSYDWTVSGNTIYF.

The chain is built from TRBV5-6 and TRBJ1-2; D is possibly TRBD1 (5 bases). Looked up from germline, CDR1 is SGHDT and CDR2 is YYEEEE. The CDR3 totals 13 residues. V shed 2 bases and J shed 5 bases, with 10 bases lying between them. The CDR3 DNA sequence: TGTGCCAGCAGCTTTTTCTCAGGGTATGGCTACACCTTC. This translates into CASSFFSGYGYTF.

The rearrangement uses TRBV2 and TRBJ1-3; tentative D call: TRBD1 (6 bases). With 2 bases removed from V and 1 base from J, the gap between germline ends came to 9 bases. Per germline, CDR1 SNHLY and CDR2 FYNNEI. The CDR3 has 15 residues. The CDR3 region has the DNA TGTGCCAGCAGTGAACTAACAGGGTCTGGAAACACCATATATTTT. Translating gives CASSELTGSGNTIYF.

CDR3 protein: CASSLDRPGLYGYTF. The CDR3 DNA reads as TGTGCCAGCAGTTTAGACCGGCCAGGATTATATGGCTACACCTTC. The rearrangement links TRBV28 to TRBJ1-2; D remains unclear. V dropped 2 bases and J dropped 5 bases, with 15 bases sitting between them. The CDR3 extends over 15 amino acids. CDR1 is MDHEN and CDR2 is SYDVKM in the germline V gene.

This chain connects TRBV18 to TRBJ1-4; 12 bases fit TRBD1. Germline CDR1 is KGHSH and CDR2 is LQKENI. With V trimmed by 6 bases and J by 4 bases, 3 bases remained unmatched. The CDR3 consists of 15 residues. CDR3 sequence (DNA): TGTGCCAGCTCCCGGGACAGGGGGCATAATGAAAAACTGTTTTTT. Protein: CASSRDRGHNEKLFF.